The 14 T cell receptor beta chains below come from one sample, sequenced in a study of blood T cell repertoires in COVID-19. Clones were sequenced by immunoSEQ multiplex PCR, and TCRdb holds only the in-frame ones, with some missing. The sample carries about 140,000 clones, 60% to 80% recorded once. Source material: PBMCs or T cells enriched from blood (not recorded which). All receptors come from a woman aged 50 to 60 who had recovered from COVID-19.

CDR3 sequence (DNA): TGTGCCAGCAGCGTAGGGCGGTCACCCCTCCACTTT. It codes for CASSVGRSPLHF. The chain is built from TRBV9 and TRBJ1-6, with no clear D. The ends were cut back, 0 bases at V and 10 bases at J, with 5 bases in the middle. Germline V gene data show CDR1 as SGDLS and CDR2 as YYNGEE. The CDR3 sequence is 12 residues long.

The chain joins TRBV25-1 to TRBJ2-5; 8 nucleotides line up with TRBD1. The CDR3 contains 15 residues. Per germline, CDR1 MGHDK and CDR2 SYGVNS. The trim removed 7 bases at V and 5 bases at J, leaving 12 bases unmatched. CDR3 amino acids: CASTRRQGAGETQYF. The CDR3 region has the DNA TGTGCCAGCACGCGTCGTCAGGGGGCCGGGGAGACCCAGTACTTC.

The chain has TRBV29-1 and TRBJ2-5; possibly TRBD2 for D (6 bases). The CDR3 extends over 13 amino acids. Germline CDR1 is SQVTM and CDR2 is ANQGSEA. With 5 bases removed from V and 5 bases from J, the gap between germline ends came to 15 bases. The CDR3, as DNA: TGCAGCGTTCGTGCGATGGGGAGGGAGACCCAGTACTTC. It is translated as CSVRAMGRETQYF.

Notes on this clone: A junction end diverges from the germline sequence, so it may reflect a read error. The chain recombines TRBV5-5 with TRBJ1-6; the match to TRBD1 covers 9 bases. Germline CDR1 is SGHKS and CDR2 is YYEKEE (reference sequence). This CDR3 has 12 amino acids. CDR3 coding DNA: TGTGCCAGCAGCCCGGCCGGGACAGGGAGGGACTTT. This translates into CASSPAGTGRDF.

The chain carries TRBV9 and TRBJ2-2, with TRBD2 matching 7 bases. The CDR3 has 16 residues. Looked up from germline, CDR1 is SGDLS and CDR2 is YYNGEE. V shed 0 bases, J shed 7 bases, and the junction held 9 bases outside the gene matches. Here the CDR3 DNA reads TGTGCCAGCAGCGTAGCCCGGGGGGTTGGTAGCGGGGAGCTGTTTTTT. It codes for CASSVARGVGSGELFF.

DNA for the CDR3: TGTGCCAGTAGTATAGCGGGAGTGTACTACAATGAGCAGTTCTTC. Translated: CASSIAGVYYNEQFF. V is TRBV19 and J is TRBJ2-1; perhaps TRBD2 as D (6 bases). V lost 1 base to trimming and J lost 3 bases, with 10 bases between them. The CDR3 length is 15 residues. Germline lookup yields CDR1 LNHDA and CDR2 SQIVND (reference sequence).

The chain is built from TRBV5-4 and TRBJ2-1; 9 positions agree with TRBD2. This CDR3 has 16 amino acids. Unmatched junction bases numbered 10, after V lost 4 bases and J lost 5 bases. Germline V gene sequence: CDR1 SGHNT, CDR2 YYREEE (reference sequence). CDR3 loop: CASSPLSGRAHNEQFF. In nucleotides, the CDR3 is TGTGCCAGCAGCCCGCTTAGCGGGAGAGCCCACAATGAGCAGTTCTTC.

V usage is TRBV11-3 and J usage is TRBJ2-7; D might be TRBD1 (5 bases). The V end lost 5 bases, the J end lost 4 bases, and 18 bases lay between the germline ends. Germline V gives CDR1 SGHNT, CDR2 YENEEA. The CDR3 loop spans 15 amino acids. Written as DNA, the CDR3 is TGTGCCAGCAGCCACTCAGCGAAGGGGATTTACGAGCAGTACTTC. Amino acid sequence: CASSHSAKGIYEQYF.

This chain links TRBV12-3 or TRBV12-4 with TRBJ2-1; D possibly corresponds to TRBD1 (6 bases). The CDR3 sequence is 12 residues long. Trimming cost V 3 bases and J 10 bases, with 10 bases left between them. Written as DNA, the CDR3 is TGTGCCAGCAGTTTGTGGGGGCGGGAGCAGTTCTTC. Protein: CASSLWGREQFF.

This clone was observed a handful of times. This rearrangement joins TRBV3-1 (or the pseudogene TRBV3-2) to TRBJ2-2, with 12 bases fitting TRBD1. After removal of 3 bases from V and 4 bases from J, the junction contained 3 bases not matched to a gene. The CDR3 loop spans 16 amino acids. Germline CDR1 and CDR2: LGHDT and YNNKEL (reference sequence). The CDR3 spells CASSHGTGGFTGELFF. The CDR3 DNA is TGTGCCAGCAGCCATGGGACAGGGGGCTTCACCGGGGAGCTGTTTTTT.

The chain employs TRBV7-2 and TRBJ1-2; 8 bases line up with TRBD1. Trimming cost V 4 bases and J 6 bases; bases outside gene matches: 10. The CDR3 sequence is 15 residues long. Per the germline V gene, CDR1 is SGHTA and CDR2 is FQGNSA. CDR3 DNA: TGTGCCAGCAGCTCGGACAGGGTCATTCGGAATGGCTACACCTTC. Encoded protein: CASSSDRVIRNGYTF.

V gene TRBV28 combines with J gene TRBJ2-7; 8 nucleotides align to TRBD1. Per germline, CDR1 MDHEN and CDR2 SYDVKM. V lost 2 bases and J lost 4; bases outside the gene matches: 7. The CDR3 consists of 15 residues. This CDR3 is CASSLGTGYFYEQYF. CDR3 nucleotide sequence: TGTGCCAGCAGTTTAGGGACAGGATATTTTTACGAGCAGTACTTC. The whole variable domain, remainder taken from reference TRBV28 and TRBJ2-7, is DVKVTQSSRYLVKRTGEKVFLECVQDMDHENMFWYRQDPGLGLRLIYFSYDVKMKEKGDIPEGYSVSREKKERFSLILESASTNQTSMYLCASSLGTGYFYEQYFGPGTRLTVT.

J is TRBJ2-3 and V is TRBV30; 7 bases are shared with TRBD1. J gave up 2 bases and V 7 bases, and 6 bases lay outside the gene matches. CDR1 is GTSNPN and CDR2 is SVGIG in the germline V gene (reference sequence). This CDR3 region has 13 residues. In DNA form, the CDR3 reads TGTGCCTTAAGACAGGGCCCCACAGATACGCAGTATTTT. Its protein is CALRQGPTDTQYF.

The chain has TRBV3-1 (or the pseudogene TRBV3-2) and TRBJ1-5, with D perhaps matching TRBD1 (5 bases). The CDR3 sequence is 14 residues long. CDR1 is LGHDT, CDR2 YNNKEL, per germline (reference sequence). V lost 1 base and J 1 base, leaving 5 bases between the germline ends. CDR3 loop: CASSQGQSNQPQHF. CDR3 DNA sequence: TGTGCCAGCAGCCAAGGACAGAGCAATCAGCCCCAGCATTTT.